Listed here are 12 T cell receptor beta chains from one sample, sequenced in a study of T cells in Graves' hyperthyroidism and ophthalmopathy. TCR beta CDR3 regions were amplified from RNA transcripts. The TCR CDR3 first-round RT-PCR relied on the HTBI primer set. TCRdb re-derived calls from the multiplex PCR reads in MiXCR, one entry per CDR3 protein. The data show around 400,000 distinct CDR3 sequences, with approximately 14% seen just once and about 21% held by the top ten. The sequenced sample was blood. The origin of the receptors is an older woman with Graves' ophthalmopathy.

This clonotype was seen at least ten times. CDR3 in DNA: TGCGCCAGCAGTCCGACGGGAGGGCCAGTCTATGAGCAGTTCTTC. This translates into CASSPTGGPVYEQFF. The rearrangement joins TRBV5-1 to TRBJ2-1; TRBD2 matches at 8 bases. This CDR3 contains 15 residues. V lost 5 bases, J lost 8 bases, and 12 bases stayed unmatched. Germline loops: CDR1 SGHRS, CDR2 YFSETQ.

Only a few counts were recorded for this clonotype. V and J are TRBV4-2 and TRBJ2-3; TRBD2 matches 8 bases. The V gene's germline CDR1 is LGHNA and CDR2 YNFKEQ. CDR3 length: 16 residues. Trimming cost V 6 bases and J 3 bases; bases outside gene matches: 11. CDR3 loop: CASSPTGTRKTDTQYF. The CDR3 DNA sequence: TGTGCCAGCAGTCCCACCGGGACTAGGAAGACAGATACGCAGTATTTT.

CDR3 in amino acids: CASSFQNRGRGQPQHF. Written as DNA, the CDR3 is TGTGCCAGCAGTTTTCAAAACCGAGGCCGGGGTCAGCCCCAGCATTTT. The rearrangement links TRBV28 to TRBJ1-5, with no clear D. The length of the CDR3 is 16 residues. Germline V lookup: CDR1 MDHEN, CDR2 SYDVKM. With 3 bases removed from V and 6 bases from J, the gap between germline ends came to 18 bases.

This chain links TRBV7-8 with TRBJ2-2, with 7 nucleotides matching TRBD2. CDR1 SGHVS and CDR2 FQNEAQ come from the germline V gene. The CDR3 loop spans 18 amino acids. V lost 5 bases to trimming and J lost 1 base; unmatched junction nucleotides: 13. CDR3 sequence reads: CASSNHPGRGENTGELFF. CDR3 in DNA: TGTGCCAGCAGCAATCACCCTGGGAGGGGTGAGAACACCGGGGAGCTGTTTTTT.

The rearrangement joins TRBV4-1 to TRBJ2-5, with 9 bases identical to TRBD2. Germline V gene lookup returns CDR1 MGHRA and CDR2 YSYEKL. After removal of 2 bases from V and 5 bases from J, the junction contained 12 bases not matched to a gene. The CDR3 is made up of 17 amino acids. Here the CDR3 reads CASSQRASGNIGETQYF. In DNA, the CDR3 is TGCGCCAGCAGCCAAAGAGCTAGCGGGAATATCGGGGAGACCCAGTACTTC.

On this clonotype: This may be a read error, as it is one base from a much larger clone. The J gene is TRBJ1-4, the V gene TRBV27; D call uncertain. Germline values: CDR1 MNHEY, CDR2 SMNVEV (reference sequence). This CDR3 is built from 13 residues. The CDR3 loop reads CVSSLGTNEKLFF. The CDR3 DNA follows: TGTGTCAGCAGTTTGGGCACTAATGAAAAACTGTTTTTT.

This clonotype was seen ten or more times. The chain is built from TRBV6-2 or TRBV6-3 and TRBJ1-1, with D possibly matching TRBD1 (5 bases). The CDR3 contains 14 residues. V gave up 2 bases and J gave up 5 bases, with 12 bases separating them. Per germline, CDR1 MNHEY and CDR2 SVGEGT. CDR3: CASSYRGGQTEAFF. CDR3 in DNA: TGTGCCAGCAGTTACAGGGGAGGCCAGACTGAAGCTTTCTTT.

The genes are TRBV9 and TRBJ2-3; TRBD2 agrees at 7 bases. The CDR3 is made up of 15 amino acids. V lost 1 base, J lost 0 bases, and 2 bases stayed unmatched. The germline V gene has CDR1 SGDLS and CDR2 YYNGEE. CDR3 amino acids: CASSVIGRSTDTQYF. In DNA, the CDR3 is TGTGCCAGCAGCGTAATCGGGAGGAGCACAGATACGCAGTATTTT.

This clonotype was detected a few times. V usage is TRBV19 and J usage is TRBJ1-5, with 9 bases that match TRBD1. Germline-derived CDR1 and CDR2 are LNHDA and SQIVND (reference sequence). Germline trimming cut 6 bases from V and 7 bases from J; bases unmatched to any gene: 13. This CDR3 contains 16 residues. CDR3 in DNA: TGTGCCAGTAGCCCTCCACAGGGGGCGCTTGGACAGCCCCAGCATTTT. It specifies CASSPPQGALGQPQHF. The full variable domain, with the rest looked up from reference TRBV19 and TRBJ1-5, is DGGITQSPKYLFRKEGQNVTLSCEQNLNHDAMYWYRQDPGQGLRLIYYSQIVNDFQKGDIAEGYSVSREKKESFPLTVTSAQKNPTAFYLCASSPPQGALGQPQHFGDGTRLSIL.

This clonotype was seen repeatedly, ten times or more. J is TRBJ2-5 and V is TRBV28; possibly TRBD1 for D (6 bases). Germline V CDR1 and CDR2: MDHEN, SYDVKM. The CDR3 spans 15 residues. Trimming cost V 2 bases and J 5 bases, with 15 bases left between them. The CDR3 reads CASSLRPGEMETQYF. As DNA, the CDR3 is TGTGCCAGCAGTTTACGGCCAGGGGAAATGGAGACCCAGTACTTC.

This clonotype showed up many times. The rearrangement joins TRBV19 to TRBJ2-3; 7 bases match TRBD2. With 9 bases clipped from V and 0 bases from J, the junction kept 3 bases outside the gene matches. Germline CDR1 LNHDA, CDR2 SQIVND (reference sequence). This CDR3 comprises 13 residues. The CDR3 DNA reads TGTGCCAGCAGCGGGACTAGCACAGATACGCAGTATTTT. It is translated as CASSGTSTDTQYF.

The chain uses TRBV20-1 and TRBJ2-1; weak D call: TRBD1 (5 bases). Per germline, CDR1 DFQATT and CDR2 SNEGSKA (reference sequence). This CDR3 contains 12 residues. Trimming removed 3 bases from V and 8 bases from J, with 11 bases in between. Here the CDR3 reads CSASQQGDEQFF. In nucleotides, the CDR3 is TGCAGTGCTAGCCAACAAGGGGATGAGCAGTTCTTC.